The rows below give T cell receptor beta chains drawn from one sample of a study of cytomegalovirus exposure and HLA in healthy donors. Profiling relied on immunoSEQ multiplex PCR, and the TCRdb table lists in-frame clones only, not all of them. The sample has some 190,000 clones, about 86% seen once; the top ten hold around 0.31%. Sequenced: PBMCs. The receptors here all came from a woman in her twenties or thirties in good health and CMV-seronegative. Both conserved end residues are part of each CDR3. The order of the fields is J gene, V gene, D gene, clone size, CDR3 DNA, CDR3 protein. D genes are given only for firm matches. Clone size is given for some rows only: seen once, a few or many times, or a class if the clone is expanded.

TRBJ1-5,TRBV2,NA,NA,TGTGCCACAGGCCCGGGAGGGAACAATCAGCCCCAGCATTTT,CATGPGGNNQPQHF
TRBJ2-1,TRBV12-5,TRBD2,NA,TGTGCTAGTGCCGCTAGCGGGGGGGGCAATGAGCAGTTCTTC,CASAASGGGNEQFF
TRBJ2-5,TRBV5-1,NA,NA,TGCGCCAGCAGCTTAGGGACAAATATCCGGGAGACCCAGTACTTC,CASSLGTNIRETQYF
TRBJ2-5,TRBV5-1,NA,NA,TGCGCCAGCAATAGGGACTCAACCCAAGAGACCCAGTACTTC,CASNRDSTQETQYF
TRBJ1-2,TRBV25-1,NA,NA,TGTGCCAGCAGTGAATGGGGGACACATCAAACTGGTGGCTACACCTTC,CASSEWGTHQTGGYTF
TRBJ2-1,TRBV7-2,NA,NA,TGTGCCAGCAGCTTATCCGGGGGAGTTTACAATGAGCAGTTCTTC,CASSLSGGVYNEQFF
TRBJ2-3,TRBV28,NA,NA,TGTGCCAGCAGTAGGACTCGGCGGGGAGATACGCAGTATTTT,CASSRTRRGDTQYF
TRBJ2-7,TRBV15,NA,NA,TGTGCCACCAGCAGAGATCCCTCCAGCGCCGAGCAGTACTTC,CATSRDPSSAEQYF
TRBJ2-1,TRBV5-1,TRBD2,NA,TGCGCCAGCAGCTTGGGGCTAGCGGGTTCCTACAATGAGCAGTTCTTC,CASSLGLAGSYNEQFF
TRBJ1-1,TRBV29-1,TRBD1,NA,TGCAGCGTTGAACACCCAGGGGGTGGCACTGAAGCTTTCTTT,CSVEHPGGGTEAFF
TRBJ2-2,TRBV6-6,NA,NA,TGTGCCACCCTCCCGAACACCGGGGAGCTGTTTTTT,CATLPNTGELFF
TRBJ2-7,TRBV29-1,TRBD2,NA,TGCAGCGTTTGGACTAGCGGAGGGAGTTCTGGCGAGCAGTACTTC,CSVWTSGGSSGEQYF
TRBJ2-1,TRBV2,TRBD1,NA,TGTGCCACCTCACAGGGGGCATCCTACAATGAGCAGTTCTTC,CATSQGASYNEQFF
TRBJ2-7,TRBV5-4,TRBD2,NA,TGTGCCAGCAGCTTGGCCGTGAGGGGCGGGGGGCAGTACTTC,CASSLAVRGGGQYF
TRBJ2-2,TRBV5-5,TRBD2,NA,TGTGCCAGCAGCTTACTAGCGGGCCCGAACACCGGGGAGCTGTTTTTT,CASSLLAGPNTGELFF
TRBJ1-4,TRBV7-9,TRBD1,NA,TGTGCCAGCACCTACCGAGACAGGGGACCCGAAAAACTGTTTTTT,CASTYRDRGPEKLFF
TRBJ2-1,TRBV6-1,TRBD1,few,TGTGCCAGCCCCGCGGGACAGGGGAAATACAATGAGCAGTTCTTC,CASPAGQGKYNEQFF
TRBJ1-1,TRBV29-1,TRBD1,NA,TGCAGCGTTGATAGGACAGGGAACACTGAAGCTTTCTTT,CSVDRTGNTEAFF
TRBJ2-1,TRBV9,NA,NA,TGTGCCAGCAGCTATGACACCTCTCCCTACAATGAGCAGTTCTTC,CASSYDTSPYNEQFF
TRBJ2-3,TRBV6-1,NA,NA,TGTGCCAGCGCGCGGGACCTGCGAGATACGCAGTATTTT,CASARDLRDTQYF
TRBJ2-7,TRBV9,TRBD2,NA,TGTGCCAGCAGCGTAGGTCTAGCGGGGGCAGGGAACGAGCAGTACTTC,CASSVGLAGAGNEQYF
TRBJ1-1,TRBV28,NA,NA,TGTGCCAGCAGTTTATTTGAGGGAGGTGAAGCTTTCTTT,CASSLFEGGEAFF
TRBJ1-1,TRBV28,NA,NA,TGTGCCAGCCGGGCGGGCCGGTATTTGAACACTGAAGCTTTCTTT,CASRAGRYLNTEAFF
TRBJ2-3,TRBV18,NA,NA,TGTGCCAGCTCTTCAAGCGGGCTCCTCACGCCCGATACGCAGTATTTT,CASSSSGLLTPDTQYF